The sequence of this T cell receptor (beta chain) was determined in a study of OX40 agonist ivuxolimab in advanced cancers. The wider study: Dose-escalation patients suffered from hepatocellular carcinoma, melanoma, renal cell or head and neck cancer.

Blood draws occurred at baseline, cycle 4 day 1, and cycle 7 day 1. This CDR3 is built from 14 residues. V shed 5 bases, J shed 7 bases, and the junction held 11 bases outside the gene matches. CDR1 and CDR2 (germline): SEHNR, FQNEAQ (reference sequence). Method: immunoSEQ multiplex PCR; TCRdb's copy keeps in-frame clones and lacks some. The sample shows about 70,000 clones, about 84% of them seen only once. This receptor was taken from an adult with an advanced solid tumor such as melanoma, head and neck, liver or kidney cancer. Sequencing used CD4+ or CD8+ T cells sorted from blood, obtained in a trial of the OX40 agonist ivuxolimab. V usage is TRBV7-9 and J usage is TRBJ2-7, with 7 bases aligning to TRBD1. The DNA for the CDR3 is TGTGCCAGCAGCCCCCGGGACCGGGACAGAGAGCAGTACTTC. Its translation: CASSPRDRDREQYF.